Presented here are 15 T cell receptor beta chains from one specimen sequenced in a study of OX40 agonist ivuxolimab in advanced cancers. Data came from immunoSEQ multiplex PCR; TCRdb stores just in-frame clones and leaves some out. The sample comprises 50,000 to 75,000 clones, 82% of which are singletons, and 1.4% to 1.5% rests with the top ten. This sample comprised CD4+ or CD8+ T cells sorted from blood, obtained in a trial of the OX40 agonist ivuxolimab. These TCRs come from an adult with an advanced solid tumor such as melanoma, head and neck, liver or kidney cancer.

The chain recombines TRBV18 with TRBJ2-7, with 8 bases identical to TRBD1. The CDR3 loop spans 14 amino acids. The germline gives CDR1 KGHSH, CDR2 LQKENI. The V gene end was trimmed by 2 bases and the J gene end by 3 bases; junction bases not matched to a gene: 3. The CDR3 region is CASSPIGQGYEQYF. For the CDR3, the DNA is TGTGCCAGCTCACCAATTGGACAGGGCTACGAGCAGTACTTC.

The chain combines TRBV5-1 with TRBJ1-5; D gene ambiguous. Between the trimmed V and J ends, which lost 0 bases and 4 bases, there was a span of 5 bases. CDR1 SGHRS and CDR2 YFSETQ come from the germline V gene. This CDR3 spans 13 amino acids. The chain's CDR3 is CASSLDWNQPQHF. The CDR3 DNA sequence: TGCGCCAGCAGCTTGGATTGGAATCAGCCCCAGCATTTT.

The chain carries TRBV29-1 and TRBJ2-7; TRBD1 matches 10 bases. CDR3 size: 14 residues. From germline, CDR1 is SQVTM and CDR2 ANQGSEA. J lost 4 bases, V lost 6 bases, and 9 bases had no gene match. For the CDR3, the DNA is TGCAGCGTCGTGCCTCGGGACAGGGGATACGAGCAGTACTTC. This gives the protein CSVVPRDRGYEQYF.

The V and J genes are TRBV5-1 and TRBJ2-7; TRBD1 might be the D (6 bases). The V gene's germline CDR1 is SGHRS and CDR2 YFSETQ. The ends were cut back, 0 bases at V and 3 bases at J, with 22 bases in the middle. This CDR3 spans 18 amino acids. CDR3 coding DNA: TGCGCCAGCAGCTTGGCCCCTCCCGGACAGACAACATACTACGAGCAGTACTTC. Translation: CASSLAPPGQTTYYEQYF. Combining the CDR3 with reference TRBV5-1 and TRBJ2-7 gives the whole variable domain KAGVTQTPRYLIKTRGQQVTLSCSPISGHRSVSWYQQTPGQGLQFLFEYFSETQRNKGNFPGRFSGRQFSNSRSEMNVSTLELGDSALYLCASSLAPPGQTTYYEQYFGPGTRLTVT.

The J gene is TRBJ2-1, the V gene TRBV5-1; D not certain. The V end lost 4 bases, the J end lost 0 bases, and 11 bases lay between the germline ends. Germline V CDR1 and CDR2: SGHRS, YFSETQ. The CDR3 contains 15 residues. This chain's CDR3 is CASSPGRSSYNEQFF. Written as DNA, the CDR3 is TGCGCCAGCAGCCCCGGACGGAGCTCCTACAATGAGCAGTTCTTC.

This chain joins TRBV18 and TRBJ1-4, with D hard to call. Germline V lookup: CDR1 KGHSH, CDR2 LQKENI. Between the trimmed V and J ends, which lost 2 bases and 0 bases, there was a span of 7 bases. There are 15 residues in the CDR3. DNA of the CDR3: TGTGCCAGCTCACCAGGAGCTGCAACTAATGAAAAACTGTTTTTT. Translating gives CASSPGAATNEKLFF.

The gene calls are TRBV7-9 and TRBJ1-5; weak D call: TRBD1 (5 bases). The CDR3 loop spans 12 amino acids. V dropped 0 bases and J dropped 10 bases, with 7 bases sitting between them. CDR1 is SEHNR, CDR2 FQNEAQ, per germline (reference sequence). CDR3 DNA sequence: TGTGCCAGCAGCTTAGCAGGGGCCCCCCAGCATTTT. It yields the protein CASSLAGAPQHF.

The CDR3 region is CASSLIGYMNTEAFF. The CDR3 nucleotides read TGTGCCAGCAGCTTAATTGGTTACATGAACACTGAAGCTTTCTTT. The rearrangement joins TRBV7-3 to TRBJ1-1; D ambiguous. Germline-derived CDR1 and CDR2 are SGHTA and FQGTGA. V lost 1 base, J lost 0 bases, and 9 bases lay in between. The CDR3 is 15 residues long. The whole variable domain, filled in from reference TRBV7-3 and TRBJ1-1, reads GAGVSQTPSNKVTEKGKYVELRCDPISGHTALYWYRQSLGQGPEFLIYFQGTGAADDSGLPNDRFFAVRPEGSVSTLKIQRTERGDSAVYLCASSLIGYMNTEAFFGQGTRLTVV.

This clone appeared a few times. The chain has TRBV7-2 and TRBJ1-3; no clear D. This CDR3 has 16 amino acids. The germline V gene encodes CDR1 SGHTA and CDR2 FQGNSA. V dropped 5 bases and J dropped 2 bases, with 16 bases sitting between them. The CDR3 protein is CASSARRTFTGNTIYF. The CDR3 bases are TGTGCCAGCAGCGCCCGACGGACCTTTACTGGAAACACCATATATTTT.

This clone was seen a handful of times. The rearrangement joins TRBV4-2 to TRBJ1-1, with D maybe TRBD1 (6 bases). This CDR3 is built from 12 residues. V was shortened by 1 base and J by 11 bases, with 11 bases between the two germline ends. Germline V gene lookup returns CDR1 LGHNA and CDR2 YNFKEQ. The CDR3 spells CASSQGSGDAFF. The CDR3 coding sequence is TGTGCCAGCAGCCAAGGATCAGGGGACGCTTTCTTT.

The chain has TRBV7-9 and TRBJ1-2; D uncertain. This CDR3 contains 13 residues. The germline CDR1 and CDR2 sequences are SEHNR and FQNEAQ (reference sequence). Between the trimmed V and J ends, which lost 1 base and 4 bases, there was a span of 7 bases. CDR3 DNA: TGTGCCAGCAGCTTAGAGTCTAGCTATGGCTACACCTTC. It is translated as CASSLESSYGYTF.

The rearrangement uses TRBV27 and TRBJ2-2, with D maybe TRBD1 (6 bases). This CDR3 spans 14 amino acids. Germline-derived CDR1 and CDR2 are MNHEY and SMNVEV (reference sequence). Between the trimmed V and J ends, which lost 8 bases and 2 bases, there was a span of 12 bases. The CDR3, as DNA: TGTGCCAGCTGGGGCAGGGGTAACACCGGGGAGCTGTTTTTT. Residues: CASWGRGNTGELFF.

In this sample, this clone turned up once. The rearrangement links TRBV6-1 to TRBJ1-4; no clear D. The germline V gene encodes CDR1 MNHNS and CDR2 SASEGT. The CDR3 is 14 amino acids. V gave up 8 bases and J gave up 10 bases, with 20 bases separating them. In DNA, the CDR3 is TGTGCCAGCGGGATGGGCCAGAAAGTTTCAAAACTGTTTTTT. Protein: CASGMGQKVSKLFF.

The rearrangement uses TRBV18 and TRBJ2-3; D gene uncertain. This CDR3 has 16 residues. The V end was cut by 1 base, the J end by 1 base, with 12 bases between. CDR1 and CDR2 (germline): KGHSH, LQKENI. The CDR3 loop is CASSPRRRLGTDTQYF. CDR3 sequence (DNA): TGTGCCAGCTCACCACGTCGAAGGTTAGGCACAGATACGCAGTATTTT.

The rearrangement links TRBV6-1 to TRBJ1-2; unclear D gene. V was cut by 3 bases and J by 2 bases, with 16 bases left in between. From germline, CDR1 is MNHNS and CDR2 SASEGT. The CDR3 is made up of 16 amino acids. The CDR3: CASSDSPDPRNYGYTF. CDR3 in DNA: TGTGCCAGCAGTGATTCCCCAGACCCCCGGAACTATGGCTACACCTTC.